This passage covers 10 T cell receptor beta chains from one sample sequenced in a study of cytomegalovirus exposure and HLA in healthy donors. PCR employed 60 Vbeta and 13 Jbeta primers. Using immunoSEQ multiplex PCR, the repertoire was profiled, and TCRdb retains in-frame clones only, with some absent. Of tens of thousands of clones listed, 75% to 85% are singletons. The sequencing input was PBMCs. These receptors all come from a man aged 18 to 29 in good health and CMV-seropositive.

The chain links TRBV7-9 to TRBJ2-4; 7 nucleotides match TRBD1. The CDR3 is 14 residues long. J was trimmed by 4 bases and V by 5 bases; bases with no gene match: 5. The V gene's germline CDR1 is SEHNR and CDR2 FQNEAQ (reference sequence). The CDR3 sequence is CASSHQGEKNIQYF. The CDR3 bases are TGTGCCAGCAGCCACCAGGGGGAGAAAAACATTCAGTACTTC.

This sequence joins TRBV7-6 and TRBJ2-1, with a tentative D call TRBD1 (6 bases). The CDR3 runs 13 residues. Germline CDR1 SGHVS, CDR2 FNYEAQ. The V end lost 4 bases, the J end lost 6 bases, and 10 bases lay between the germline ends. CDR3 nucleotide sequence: TGTGCCAGCAGCTCAACAGGGCTCAATGAGCAGTTCTTC. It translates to CASSSTGLNEQFF.

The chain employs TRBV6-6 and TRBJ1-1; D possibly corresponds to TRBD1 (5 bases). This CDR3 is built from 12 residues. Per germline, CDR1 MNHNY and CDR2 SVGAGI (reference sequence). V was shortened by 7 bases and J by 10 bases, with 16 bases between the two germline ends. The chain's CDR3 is CASTPGGGAAFF. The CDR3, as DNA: TGTGCCAGCACCCCGGGGGGTGGGGCAGCTTTCTTT.

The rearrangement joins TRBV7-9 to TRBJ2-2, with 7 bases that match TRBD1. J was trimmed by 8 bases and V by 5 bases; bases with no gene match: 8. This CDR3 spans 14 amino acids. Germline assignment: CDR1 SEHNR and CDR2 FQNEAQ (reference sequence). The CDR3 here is CASSLDRKAGELFF. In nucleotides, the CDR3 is TGTGCCAGCAGCCTGGACAGGAAGGCGGGGGAGCTGTTTTTT. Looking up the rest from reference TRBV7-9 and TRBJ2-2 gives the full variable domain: DTGVSQNPRHKITKRGQNVTFRCDPISEHNRLYWYRQTLGQGPEFLTYFQNEAQLEKSRLLSDRFSAERPKGSFSTLEIQRTEQGDSAMYLCASSLDRKAGELFFGEGSRLTVL.

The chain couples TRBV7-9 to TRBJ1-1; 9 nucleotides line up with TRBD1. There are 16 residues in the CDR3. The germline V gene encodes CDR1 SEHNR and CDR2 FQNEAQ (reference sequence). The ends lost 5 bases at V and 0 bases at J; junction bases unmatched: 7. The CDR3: CASSPRTGEMNTEAFF. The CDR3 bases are TGTGCCAGCAGCCCCCGGACAGGGGAGATGAACACTGAAGCTTTCTTT.

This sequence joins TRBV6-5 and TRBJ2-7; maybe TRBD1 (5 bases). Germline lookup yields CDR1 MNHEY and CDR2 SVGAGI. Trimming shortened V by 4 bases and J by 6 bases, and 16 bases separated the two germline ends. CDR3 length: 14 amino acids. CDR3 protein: CASSSQGPKGEQYF. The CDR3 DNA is TGTGCCAGCAGTTCTCAGGGCCCCAAAGGCGAGCAGTACTTC.

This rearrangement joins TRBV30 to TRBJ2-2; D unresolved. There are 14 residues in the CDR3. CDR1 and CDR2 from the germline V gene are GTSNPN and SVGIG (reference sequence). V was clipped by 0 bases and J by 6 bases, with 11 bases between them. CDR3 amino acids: CAWSVGGTAGELFF. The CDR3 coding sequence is TGTGCCTGGAGTGTAGGCGGTACCGCCGGGGAGCTGTTTTTT. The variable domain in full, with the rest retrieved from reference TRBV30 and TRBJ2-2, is SQTIHQWPATLVQPVGSPLSLECTVEGTSNPNLYWYRQAAGRGLQLLFYSVGIGQISSEVPQNLSASRPQDRQFILSSKKLLLSDSGFYLCAWSVGGTAGELFFGEGSRLTVL.

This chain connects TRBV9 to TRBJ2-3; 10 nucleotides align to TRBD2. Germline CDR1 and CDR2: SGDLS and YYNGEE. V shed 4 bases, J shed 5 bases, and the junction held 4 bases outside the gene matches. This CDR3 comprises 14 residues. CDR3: CASSPGLAIDTQYF. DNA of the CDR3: TGTGCCAGCAGCCCGGGACTAGCGATAGATACGCAGTATTTT.

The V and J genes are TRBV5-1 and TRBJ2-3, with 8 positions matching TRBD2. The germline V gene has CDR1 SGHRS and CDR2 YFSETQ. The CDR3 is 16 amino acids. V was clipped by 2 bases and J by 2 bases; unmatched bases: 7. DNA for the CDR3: TGCGCCAGCAGCTTCGGAACTAGCGGTTCCACAGATACGCAGTATTTT. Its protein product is CASSFGTSGSTDTQYF.

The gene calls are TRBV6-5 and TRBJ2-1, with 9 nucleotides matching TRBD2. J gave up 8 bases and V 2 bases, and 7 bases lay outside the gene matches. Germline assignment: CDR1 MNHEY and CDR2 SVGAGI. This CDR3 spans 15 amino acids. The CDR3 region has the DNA TGTGCCAGCAGTTACCGTAGCGGGAGTGGGTATGAGCAGTTCTTC. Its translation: CASSYRSGSGYEQFF.